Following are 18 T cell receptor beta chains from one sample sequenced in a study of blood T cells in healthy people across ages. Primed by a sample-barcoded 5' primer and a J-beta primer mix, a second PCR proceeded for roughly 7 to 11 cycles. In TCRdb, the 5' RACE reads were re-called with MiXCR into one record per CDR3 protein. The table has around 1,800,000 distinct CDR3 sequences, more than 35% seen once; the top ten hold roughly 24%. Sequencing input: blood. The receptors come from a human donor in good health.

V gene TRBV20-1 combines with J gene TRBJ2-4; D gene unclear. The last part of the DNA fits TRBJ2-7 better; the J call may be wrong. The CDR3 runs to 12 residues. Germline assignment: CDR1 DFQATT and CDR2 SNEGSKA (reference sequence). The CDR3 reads CSARVDGYEQYF. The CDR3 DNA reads TGCAGTGCTAGAGTGGACGGATACGAGCAGTACTTC.

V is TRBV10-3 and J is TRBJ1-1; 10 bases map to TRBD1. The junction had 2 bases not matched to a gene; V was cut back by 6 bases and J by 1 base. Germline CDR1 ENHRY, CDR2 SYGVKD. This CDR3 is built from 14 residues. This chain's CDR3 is CAISRDRGNTEAFF. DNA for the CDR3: TGTGCCATCAGCCGGGACAGGGGGAACACTGAAGCTTTCTTT.

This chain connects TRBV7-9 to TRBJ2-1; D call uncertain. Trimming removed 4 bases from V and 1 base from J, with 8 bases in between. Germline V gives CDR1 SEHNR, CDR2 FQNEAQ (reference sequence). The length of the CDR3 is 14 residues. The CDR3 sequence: CASSSPTSYNEQFF. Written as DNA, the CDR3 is TGTGCCAGCAGCTCTCCCACGTCCTACAATGAGCAGTTCTTC.

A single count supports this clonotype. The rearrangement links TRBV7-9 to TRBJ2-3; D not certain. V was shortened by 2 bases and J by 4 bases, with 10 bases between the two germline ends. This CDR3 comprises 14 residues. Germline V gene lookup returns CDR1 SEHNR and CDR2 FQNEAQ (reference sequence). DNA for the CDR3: TGTGCCAGCAGCTTACCGGAGACGGCAGATACGCAGTATTTT. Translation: CASSLPETADTQYF.

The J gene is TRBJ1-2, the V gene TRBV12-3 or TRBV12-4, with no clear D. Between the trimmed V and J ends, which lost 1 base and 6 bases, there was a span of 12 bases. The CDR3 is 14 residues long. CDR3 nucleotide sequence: TGTGCCAGCAGTTTAGTTGGACTTACTGATGGCTACACCTTC. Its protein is CASSLVGLTDGYTF.

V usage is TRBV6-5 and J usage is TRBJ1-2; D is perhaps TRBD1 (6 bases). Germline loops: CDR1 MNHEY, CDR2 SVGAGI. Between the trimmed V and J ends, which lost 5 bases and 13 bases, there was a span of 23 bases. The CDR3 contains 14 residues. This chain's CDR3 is CASSPGQFHVGCTF. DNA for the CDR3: TGTGCCAGCAGTCCAGGACAGTTCCACGTTGGGTGCACCTTC.

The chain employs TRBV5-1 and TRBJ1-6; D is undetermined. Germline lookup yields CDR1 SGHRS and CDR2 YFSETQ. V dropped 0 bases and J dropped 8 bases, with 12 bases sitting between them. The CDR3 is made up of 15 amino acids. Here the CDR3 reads CASSLDDTRDSPLHF. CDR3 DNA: TGCGCCAGCAGCTTGGACGACACTCGGGATTCACCCCTCCACTTT. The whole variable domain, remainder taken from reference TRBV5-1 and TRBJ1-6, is KAGVTQTPRYLIKTRGQQVTLSCSPISGHRSVSWYQQTPGQGLQFLFEYFSETQRNKGNFPGRFSGRQFSNSRSEMNVSTLELGDSALYLCASSLDDTRDSPLHFGNGTRLTVT.

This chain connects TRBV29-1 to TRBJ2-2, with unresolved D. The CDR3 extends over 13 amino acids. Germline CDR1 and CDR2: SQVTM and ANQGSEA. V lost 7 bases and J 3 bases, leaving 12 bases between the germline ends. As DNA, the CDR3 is TGCAGCGCCTACACTGATTACACCGGGGAGCTGTTTTTT. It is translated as CSAYTDYTGELFF.

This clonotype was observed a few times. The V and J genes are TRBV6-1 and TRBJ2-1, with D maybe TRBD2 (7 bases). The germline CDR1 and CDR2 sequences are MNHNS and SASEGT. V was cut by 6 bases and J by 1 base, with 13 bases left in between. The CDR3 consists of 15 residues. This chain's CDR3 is CASRDGGQSYNEQFF. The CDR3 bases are TGTGCCAGCAGGGACGGGGGGCAATCCTACAATGAGCAGTTCTTC.

The CDR3 sequence: CASSSWRGPTYNEQFF. CDR3 DNA sequence: TGTGCCAGCAGCTCTTGGCGGGGGCCCACCTACAATGAGCAGTTCTTC. The chain uses TRBV7-8 and TRBJ2-1, with a weak D call TRBD2 (7 bases). Trimming left V 4 bases short and J 2 bases short, with 15 bases between. This CDR3 is 16 amino acids long. The germline V gene has CDR1 SGHVS and CDR2 FQNEAQ.

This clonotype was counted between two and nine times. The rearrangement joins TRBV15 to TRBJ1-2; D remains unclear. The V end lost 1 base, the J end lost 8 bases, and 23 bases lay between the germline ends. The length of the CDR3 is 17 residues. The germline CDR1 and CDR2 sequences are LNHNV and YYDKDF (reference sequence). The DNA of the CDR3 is TGTGCCACCAGCAGAGCCAAATCCCGGACCTTCGACGGAGGCTACACCTTC. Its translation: CATSRAKSRTFDGGYTF.

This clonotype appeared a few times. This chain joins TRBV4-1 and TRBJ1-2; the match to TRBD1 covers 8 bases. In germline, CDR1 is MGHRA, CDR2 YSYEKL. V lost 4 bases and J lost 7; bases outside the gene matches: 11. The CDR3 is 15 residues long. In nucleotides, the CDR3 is TGCGCCAGCAGCCGGCCGGGACAGGTCTATTCTGGCTACACCTTC. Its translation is CASSRPGQVYSGYTF.

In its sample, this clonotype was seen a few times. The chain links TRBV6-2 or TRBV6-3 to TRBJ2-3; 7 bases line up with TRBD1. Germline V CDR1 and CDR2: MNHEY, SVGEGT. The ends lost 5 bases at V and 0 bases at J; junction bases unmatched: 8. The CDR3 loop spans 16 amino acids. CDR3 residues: CASSPPSDRSTDTQYF. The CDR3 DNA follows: TGTGCCAGCAGTCCCCCCTCGGACAGGAGCACAGATACGCAGTATTTT.

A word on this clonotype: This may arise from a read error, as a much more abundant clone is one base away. The CDR3 protein is CASSRTERGLKDEQFF. CDR3 bases: TGTGCCAGCAGCCGGACGGAGAGGGGGCTTAAGGACGAGCAGTTCTTC. The V gene is TRBV7-9, the J gene TRBJ2-1; TRBD1 matches 7 bases. CDR1 and CDR2 (germline): SEHNR, FQNEAQ (reference sequence). V trimming: 5 bases; J trimming: 10 bases; junction bases outside the gene matches: 17. The CDR3 sequence is 16 residues long.

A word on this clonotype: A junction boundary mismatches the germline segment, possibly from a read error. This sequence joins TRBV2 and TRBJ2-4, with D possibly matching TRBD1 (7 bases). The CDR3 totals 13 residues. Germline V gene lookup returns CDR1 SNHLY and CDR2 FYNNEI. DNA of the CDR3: TGTACCAGCAGTGGAGGGGGCGCAAACATTCAGTACTTC. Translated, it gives CTSSGGGANIQYF.

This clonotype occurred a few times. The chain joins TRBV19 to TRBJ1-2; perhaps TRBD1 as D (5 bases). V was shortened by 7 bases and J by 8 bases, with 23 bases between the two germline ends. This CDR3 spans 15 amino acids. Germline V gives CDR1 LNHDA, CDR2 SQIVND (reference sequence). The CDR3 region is CASIAGPNIVGGYTF. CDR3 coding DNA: TGTGCCAGTATCGCGGGACCTAATATTGTAGGGGGCTACACCTTC.

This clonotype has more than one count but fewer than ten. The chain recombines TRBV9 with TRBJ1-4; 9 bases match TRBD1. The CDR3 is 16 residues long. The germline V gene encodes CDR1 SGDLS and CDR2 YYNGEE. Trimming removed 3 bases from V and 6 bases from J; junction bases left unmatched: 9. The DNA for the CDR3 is TGTGCCAGCAGCGCACACCGACAGGGGGAGGATGAAAAACTGTTTTTT. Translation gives CASSAHRQGEDEKLFF.

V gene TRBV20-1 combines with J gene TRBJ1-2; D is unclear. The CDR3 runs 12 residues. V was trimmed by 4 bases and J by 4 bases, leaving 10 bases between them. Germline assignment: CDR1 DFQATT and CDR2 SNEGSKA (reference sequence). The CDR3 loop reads CSAIPQGYGYTF. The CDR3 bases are TGCAGTGCTATCCCCCAAGGCTATGGCTACACCTTC.